This T cell receptor (beta chain) was profiled in a study of cytomegalovirus exposure and HLA in healthy donors. The primer mix had 60 Vbeta and 13 Jbeta primers. Generated by immunoSEQ multiplex PCR, the TCRdb table keeps only in-frame clones and is missing some. The sample has around 150,000 clones, approximately 79% seen once. General study points: Analysis was carried out at a later point, and it linked a missense DCLRE1C variant to TCR beta V- and J-gene trimming.

The CDR3 is made up of 17 amino acids. Germline V gives CDR1 LNHDA, CDR2 SQIVND (reference sequence). The J segment lost 0 bases and the V segment lost 4 bases, leaving 9 bases of the junction unmatched. Notes on this clone: Its antigen is not known.

This rearrangement joins TRBV19 to TRBJ1-5, with 7 bases that match TRBD1. The sequenced material came from PBMCs. This receptor was taken from a man in his forties in good health and CMV-seropositive. The CDR3 protein is CASSKVPGQASNQPQHF. The DNA of the CDR3 is TGTGCCAGTAGTAAGGTTCCTGGACAGGCTAGCAATCAGCCCCAGCATTTT.